The 15 T cell receptor beta chains in this list originate from one sample, sequenced in a study of blood T cell repertoires in COVID-19. This table comes from immunoSEQ multiplex PCR, and its TCRdb copy is limited to in-frame clones, with some not included. The sample lists about 320,000 clones, 85% to 95% occurring once. The sample consisted of PBMCs or T cells enriched from blood (not recorded which). The origin of the receptors is a woman aged 25 to 39 who had been exposed to COVID-19.

The V call is TRBV2, the J call TRBJ1-5; maybe TRBD1 (5 bases). The germline V gene encodes CDR1 SNHLY and CDR2 FYNNEI. Between the trimmed V and J ends, which lost 3 bases and 5 bases, there was a span of 11 bases. The CDR3 is made up of 14 amino acids. The DNA for the CDR3 is TGTGCCAGCAGTGACCACGGGGGGGATCAGCCCCAGCATTTT. It specifies CASSDHGGDQPQHF.

DNA of the CDR3: TGTGCCAGCAGCTTATACAGGGGGCCGATCACCGGGGAGCTGTTTTTT. Its translation is CASSLYRGPITGELFF. The rearrangement uses TRBV7-9 and TRBJ2-2; TRBD1 matches at 9 bases. The CDR3 contains 16 residues. Unmatched junction bases numbered 5, after V lost 2 bases and J lost 4 bases. Germline CDR1 SEHNR, CDR2 FQNEAQ (reference sequence).

This chain uses TRBV6-6 with TRBJ1-3; no definite D call. Germline V lookup: CDR1 MNHNY, CDR2 SVGAGI (reference sequence). Trimming left V 3 bases short and J 0 bases short, with 9 bases between. CDR3 length: 15 residues. The CDR3 DNA is TGTGCCAGCAGTTATCGACGGAGCTCTGGAAACACCATATATTTT. Its protein product is CASSYRRSSGNTIYF.

This clone was seen once. The chain carries TRBV7-9 and TRBJ2-5, with D possibly TRBD2 on 6 matching bases. Looked up from germline, CDR1 is SEHNR and CDR2 is FQNEAQ (reference sequence). The CDR3 is 16 residues long. The germline V and J ends were trimmed by 1 base and 0 bases, with 12 bases remaining between them. CDR3 nucleotides: TGTGCCAGCAGCTTAGGTAGGGGACTGGACCAAGAGACCCAGTACTTC. Protein sequence: CASSLGRGLDQETQYF.

The rearrangement joins TRBV6-5 to TRBJ2-3, with 7 bases lining up with TRBD2. This CDR3 spans 15 amino acids. V lost 6 bases to trimming and J lost 1 base; unmatched junction nucleotides: 7. From germline, CDR1 is MNHEY and CDR2 SVGAGI. CDR3 in DNA: TGTGCCAGCAGCTACGGGGGGACTGGCACAGATACGCAGTATTTT. Encoded protein: CASSYGGTGTDTQYF.

The chain is built from TRBV6-5 and TRBJ1-1; 7 bases match TRBD1. CDR3 size: 13 residues. V shed 6 bases, J shed 4 bases, and the junction held 5 bases outside the gene matches. CDR1 and CDR2 from the germline V gene are MNHEY and SVGAGI. CDR3 sequence: CASRPTGVTEAFF. For the CDR3, the DNA is TGTGCCAGCAGACCTACAGGGGTCACTGAAGCTTTCTTT.

This sequence joins TRBV18 and TRBJ1-4; 9 bases are shared with TRBD1. Per germline, CDR1 KGHSH and CDR2 LQKENI. V shed 0 bases and J 7 bases; nucleotides not matched to a gene: 6. This CDR3 region has 16 residues. DNA for the CDR3: TGTGCCAGCTCACCACCATGGGACAGGGATGGTGAAAAACTGTTTTTT. This codes for CASSPPWDRDGEKLFF.

This clone was observed once. V and J are TRBV7-9 and TRBJ1-2, with D perhaps TRBD1 (5 bases). Germline-derived CDR1 and CDR2 are SEHNR and FQNEAQ (reference sequence). CDR3 length: 14 amino acids. The V end lost 0 bases, the J end lost 6 bases, and 11 bases lay between the germline ends. This CDR3 reads CASSLAVQGDGYTF. The CDR3 DNA reads TGTGCCAGCAGCTTAGCTGTGCAGGGTGATGGCTACACCTTC.

This chain uses TRBV4-2 with TRBJ2-7; 12 nucleotides agree with TRBD2. The CDR3 totals 15 residues. CDR1 is LGHNA, CDR2 YNFKEQ, per germline. The junction had 3 bases not matched to a gene; V was cut back by 3 bases and J by 3 bases. The CDR3: CASSHASGGDYEQYF. CDR3 coding DNA: TGTGCCAGCAGCCATGCTAGCGGGGGGGACTACGAGCAGTACTTC.

This chain links TRBV7-9 with TRBJ1-2; tentatively, D is TRBD1 (5 bases). Trimming took 5 bases from V and 4 from J, leaving 14 bases between them. This CDR3 has 14 residues. Germline V lookup: CDR1 SEHNR, CDR2 FQNEAQ (reference sequence). The CDR3 region is CASSPSEGIYGYTF. The CDR3, as DNA: TGTGCCAGCAGCCCTAGCGAGGGGATCTATGGCTACACCTTC.

The chain combines TRBV20-1 with TRBJ1-1; D unresolved. The CDR3 has 10 amino acids. Germline CDR1 DFQATT, CDR2 SNEGSKA (reference sequence). Trimming left V 6 bases short and J 4 bases short, with 6 bases between. CDR3 sequence reads: CSALSTEAFF. CDR3 in DNA: TGCAGTGCCCTAAGCACTGAAGCTTTCTTT.

The DNA of the CDR3 is TGTGCCAGCAGCCGACTGCGGGGCCGGAACCCCTCTGGGGCCAACGTCCTGACTTTC. Translated, it gives CASSRLRGRNPSGANVLTF. This sequence joins TRBV7-3 and TRBJ2-6, with D tentatively TRBD2 (6 bases). Germline CDR1 reads SGHTA; CDR2 reads FQGTGA. Deletions cut 5 bases from V and 0 bases from J, with 20 bases between. The CDR3 consists of 19 residues.

V is TRBV7-7 and J is TRBJ2-6, with D perhaps matching TRBD2 (5 bases). Per the germline V gene, CDR1 is SSHAT and CDR2 is FNYEAQ (reference sequence). The CDR3 consists of 16 residues. V gave up 5 bases and J gave up 4 bases, with 15 bases separating them. The CDR3 sequence is CASSPGLTRGANVLTF. CDR3 in DNA: TGTGCCAGCAGCCCGGGGTTGACGCGGGGGGCCAACGTCCTGACTTTC.

The V and J genes are TRBV4-3 and TRBJ1-5, with TRBD1 identical over 8 bases. Germline trimming cut 0 bases from V and 6 bases from J; bases unmatched to any gene: 1. Per germline, CDR1 LGHNA and CDR2 YSLEER. The CDR3 loop spans 14 amino acids. CDR3 in DNA: TGCGCCAGCAGCCAAGAGGACAGGGTTCAGCCCCAGCATTTT. Amino acids: CASSQEDRVQPQHF.

This chain uses TRBV7-2 with TRBJ2-2; possibly TRBD2 for D (7 bases). Germline CDR1 and CDR2: SGHTA and FQGNSA. The V gene lost 2 bases and the J gene lost 2 bases, with 12 bases spanning the gap. The CDR3 covers 16 residues. CDR3 sequence: CASSLRGAPNTGELFF. The CDR3 bases are TGTGCCAGCAGCTTACGGGGGGCACCAAACACCGGGGAGCTGTTTTTT.